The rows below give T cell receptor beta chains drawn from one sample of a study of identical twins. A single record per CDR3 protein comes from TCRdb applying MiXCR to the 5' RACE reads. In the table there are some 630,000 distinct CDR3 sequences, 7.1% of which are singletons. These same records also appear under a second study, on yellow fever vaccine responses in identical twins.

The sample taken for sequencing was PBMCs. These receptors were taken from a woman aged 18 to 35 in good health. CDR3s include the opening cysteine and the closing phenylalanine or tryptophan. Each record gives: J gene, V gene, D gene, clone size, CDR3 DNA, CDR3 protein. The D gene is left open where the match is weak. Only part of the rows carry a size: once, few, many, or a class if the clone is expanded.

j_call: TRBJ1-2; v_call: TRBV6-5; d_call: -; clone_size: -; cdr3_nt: TGTGCCAGCAGTTACTCCAGTACGGGGAACTATGGCTACACCTTC; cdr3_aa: CASSYSSTGNYGYTF
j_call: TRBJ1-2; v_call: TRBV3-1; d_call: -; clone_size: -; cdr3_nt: TGTGCCAGCAGCCAAGTGTCCTATGGCTACACCTTC; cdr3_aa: CASSQVSYGYTF
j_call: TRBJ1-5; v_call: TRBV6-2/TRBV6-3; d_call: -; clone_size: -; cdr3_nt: TGTGCCAGCAGATCCGGACAGATTAGCAATCAGCCCCAGCATTTT; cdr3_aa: CASRSGQISNQPQHF
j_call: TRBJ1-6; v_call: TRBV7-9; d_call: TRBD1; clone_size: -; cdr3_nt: TGTGCCAGCAGCTTAGGGGACAGGCGCTCCTATAATTCACCCCTCCACTTT; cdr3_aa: CASSLGDRRSYNSPLHF
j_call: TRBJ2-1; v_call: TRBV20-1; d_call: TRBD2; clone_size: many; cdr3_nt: TGCAGTGCTAGAGCGGGAGGCTGGGGTGAGCAGTTCTTC; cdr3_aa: CSARAGGWGEQFF
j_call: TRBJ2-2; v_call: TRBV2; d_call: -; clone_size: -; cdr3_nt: TGTGCCAGCAGTCTCGGCGGGGAAGGCACCGGGGAGCTGTTTTTT; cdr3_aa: CASSLGGEGTGELFF
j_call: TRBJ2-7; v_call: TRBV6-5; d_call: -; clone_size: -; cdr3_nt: TGTGCCAGCAGTTACTCGAGTTACCAGGGACTCTACGAGCAGTACTTC; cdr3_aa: CASSYSSYQGLYEQYF
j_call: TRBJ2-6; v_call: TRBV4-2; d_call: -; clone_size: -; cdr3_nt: TGTGCCAGCAGCCAAGTTCCGCTGGAGGAGGCTGGGGCCAACGTCCTGACTTTC; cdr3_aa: CASSQVPLEEAGANVLTF
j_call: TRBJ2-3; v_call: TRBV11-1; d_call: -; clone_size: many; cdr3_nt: TGTGCCAGCAGCCCCCGGTCGACAGGGACTACTACTAGCACAGATACGCAGTATTTT; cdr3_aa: CASSPRSTGTTTSTDTQYF
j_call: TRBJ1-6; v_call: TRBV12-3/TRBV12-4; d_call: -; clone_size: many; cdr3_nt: TGTGCCAGCAGCCAGGTGAGAGGGGGAATTAATTCACCCCTCCACTTT; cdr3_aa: CASSQVRGGINSPLHF
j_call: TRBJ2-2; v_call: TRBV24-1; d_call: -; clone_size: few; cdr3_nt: TGTGCCACCAGTGACCGACGAACAAACACCGGGGAGCTGTTTTTT; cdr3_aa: CATSDRRTNTGELFF
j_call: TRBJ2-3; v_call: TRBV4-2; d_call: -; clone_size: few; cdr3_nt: TGTGCCAGCAGCCAAGAGGACTCACCAATCACAGATACGCAGTATTTT; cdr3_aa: CASSQEDSPITDTQYF
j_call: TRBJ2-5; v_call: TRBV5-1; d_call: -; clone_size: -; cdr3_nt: TGCGCCAGCAGCCCGGCGGTGCCTCAAGAGACCCAGTACTTC; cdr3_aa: CASSPAVPQETQYF
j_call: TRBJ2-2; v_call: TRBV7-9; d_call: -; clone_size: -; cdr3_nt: TGTGCCAGCAGCTTACGGGGAATGGGCACCGGGGAGCTGTTTTTT; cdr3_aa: CASSLRGMGTGELFF
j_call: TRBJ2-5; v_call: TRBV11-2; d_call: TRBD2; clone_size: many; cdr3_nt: TGTGCCAGCAGCTCGGGACTAGCGGGAAAGGACATCGAAGAGACCCAGTACTTC; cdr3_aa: CASSSGLAGKDIEETQYF
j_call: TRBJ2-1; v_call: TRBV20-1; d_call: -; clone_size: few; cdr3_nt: TGCAGTGCTGGAGGGGGGATAAACAATGAGCAGTTCTTC; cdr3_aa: CSAGGGINNEQFF
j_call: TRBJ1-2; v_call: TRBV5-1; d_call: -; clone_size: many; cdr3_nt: TGCGCCAGCGGAGCAGGGGACAAGTATGGCTACACCTTC; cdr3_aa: CASGAGDKYGYTF
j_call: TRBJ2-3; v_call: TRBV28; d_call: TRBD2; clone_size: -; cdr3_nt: TGTGCCAGCAGTTTCGGGACCCTGGGACTAGCGGGAGGGCTTGGAGATACGCAGTATTTT; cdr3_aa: CASSFGTLGLAGGLGDTQYF
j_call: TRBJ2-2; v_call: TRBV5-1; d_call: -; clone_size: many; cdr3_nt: TGTGCCAGCAGGGACCCGAACACCGGGGAGCTGTTTTTT; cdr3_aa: CASRDPNTGELFF
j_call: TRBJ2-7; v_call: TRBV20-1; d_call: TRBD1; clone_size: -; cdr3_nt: TGCAGTGCTAGAGATGGGGACAGGGGCTACGAGCAGTACTTC; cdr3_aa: CSARDGDRGYEQYF
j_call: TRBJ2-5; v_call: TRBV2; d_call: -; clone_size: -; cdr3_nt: TGTGCCAGCATTAGATTGGCAGGGTGGGAGACCCAGTACTTC; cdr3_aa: CASIRLAGWETQYF
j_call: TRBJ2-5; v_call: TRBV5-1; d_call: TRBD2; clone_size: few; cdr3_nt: TGCGCCAGCAGCTTACCCAGGAGGGGCCGGGAGGAAGGAGAGACCCAGTACTTC; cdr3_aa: CASSLPRRGREEGETQYF
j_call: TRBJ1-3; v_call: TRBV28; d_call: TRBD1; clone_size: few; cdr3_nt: TGTGCCAGCCGATTCGCCGGGACAGGCAGAAACACCATATATTTT; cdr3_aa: CASRFAGTGRNTIYF
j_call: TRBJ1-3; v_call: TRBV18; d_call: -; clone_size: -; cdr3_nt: TGTGCCAGCTCACCACCCAGAGACAGCCGAAACACCATATATTTT; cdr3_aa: CASSPPRDSRNTIYF
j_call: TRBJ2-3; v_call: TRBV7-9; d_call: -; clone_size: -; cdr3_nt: TGTGCCAGCAGCTTACGGGGGATAAGCACAGATACGCAGTATTTT; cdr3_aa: CASSLRGISTDTQYF
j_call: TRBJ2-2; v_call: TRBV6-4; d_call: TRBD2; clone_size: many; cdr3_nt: TGTGCCAGCACGATGACTAGCGGGGGGGCCGGGGAGCTGTTTTTT; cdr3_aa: CASTMTSGGAGELFF
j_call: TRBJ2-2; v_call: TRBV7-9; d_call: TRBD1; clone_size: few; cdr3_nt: TGTGCCAGCAGCACCCGGGACAGCACCGGGGAGCTGTTTTTT; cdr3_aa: CASSTRDSTGELFF
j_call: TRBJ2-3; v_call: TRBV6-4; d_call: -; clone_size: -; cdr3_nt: TGTGCCAGCAGTGAAAGGGGGTCCACAGATACGCAGTATTTT; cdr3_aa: CASSERGSTDTQYF
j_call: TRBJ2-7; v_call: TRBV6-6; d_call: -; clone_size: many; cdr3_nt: TGTGCCAGCAGTCAACCCGGGTTCAACGAGCAGTACTTC; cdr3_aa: CASSQPGFNEQYF
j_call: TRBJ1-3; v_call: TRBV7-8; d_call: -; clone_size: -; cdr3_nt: TGTGCCAGCAGCTTAGTAGGGGTCGGAAACACCATATATTTT; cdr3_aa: CASSLVGVGNTIYF
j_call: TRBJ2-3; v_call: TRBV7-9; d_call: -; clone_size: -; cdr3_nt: TGTGCCAGCAGCTTAAACAAGGGCGGGACAGATACGCAGTATTTT; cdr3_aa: CASSLNKGGTDTQYF
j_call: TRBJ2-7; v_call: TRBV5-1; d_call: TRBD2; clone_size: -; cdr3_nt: TGCGCCAGCAGCTTGGGTACTAGCGGGGGCCTCTACGCGCAGTACTTC; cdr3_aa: CASSLGTSGGLYAQYF
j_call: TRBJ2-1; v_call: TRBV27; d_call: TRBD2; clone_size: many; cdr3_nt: TGTGCCAGCAGTTTAGTGGGGGGGATATACAATGAGCAGTTCTTC; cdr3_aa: CASSLVGGIYNEQFF
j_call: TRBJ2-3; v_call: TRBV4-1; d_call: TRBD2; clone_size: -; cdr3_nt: TGCGCCAGCAGCCAGGGACTAGCAATTGCAGATACGCAGTATTTT; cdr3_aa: CASSQGLAIADTQYF